This T cell receptor beta chain appears in the sequencing data of a study of T cells in Graves' hyperthyroidism and ophthalmopathy (dated by TCRdb to the late 2010s). Regarding the study in general: Peripheral blood was sampled at the time of initial diagnosis, prior to any treatment. TCR V-J signatures able to tell the groups apart were searched for in a discovery cohort of more than 90 patients, of whom around 42 had Graves' ophthalmopathy and 57 had stable Graves' hyperthyroidism. An independent validation cohort of around 19 hyperthyroidism patients and 17 patients who later progressed to ophthalmopathy tested prospective prediction of ophthalmopathy. The roughly 91 discovery patients were randomly split 7:3 into training and test sets. In six Graves' hyperthyroidism patients, the study also compared T-cell repertoires from thyroid tissue with T-cell repertoires from blood. Once sampling was done, hyperthyroidism patients were given methimazole at a starting dose of 30 mg daily, whereas ophthalmopathy patients were given high-dose intravenous methylprednisolone. TCR Vbeta CDR3 sequencing of 120 to 150 peripheral blood samples (43 ophthalmopathy, approximately 80 hyperthyroidism and roughly 17 progressor patients) is reported in the paper.

Graves' hyperthyroidism was defined as stable when no progression to ophthalmopathy occurred over 18 months of follow-up. Hyperthyroidism patients were newly diagnosed, had a disease duration of under 2 months, and were aged 18 to 65 years. Any patient with an uncontrolled infection, another autoimmune disease, pregnancy or lactation was excluded. Diagnoses relied on clinical symptoms, serum thyroxine and TRAb, thyroid ultrasound and orbital computed tomography. PBMCs were isolated from approximately 10 ml of fresh peripheral blood by Ficoll-Paque density gradient centrifugation. Total RNA was extracted using Trizol reagent, and RNA quality was assessed on an Agilent 2100 Bioanalyzer. The TCR beta CDR3 regions were amplified from RNA transcripts. The TCR CDR3 was subjected to a first round of RT-PCR using the HTBI primer set and the Qiagen OneStep RT-PCR kit. A second multiplex PCR round built the libraries, followed by size selection and purification. Libraries were sequenced paired-end with 100 bp reads on an Illumina HiSeq2000. From the authors' description of their analysis: SOAPnuke was used to process the raw data, throwing out any read that contained adapters or uncalled bases, had a mean Phred below 15, or lacked an exact constant-primer or identifier match. High-quality paired reads were merged with COPE v1.2.5, and unique nucleotide sequences were defined as clonotypes. MiTCR v1.1 was used to align the clonotypes against IMGT TRBV, TRBD and TRBJ reference segments. The analysis was restricted to V-J combinations with a frequency above 0.0001, which together covered 99% to 99.2% of the repertoires. A TCS score was defined as the ratio between F50 (clonal expansion) and ExV (chaos), using BLOSUM62-based TCRdist between CDR3 peptides within each V-J. Welch's t-statistics and random forest reduced around 520 V-J features to 13, which were used in a naive Bayes classifier (R e1071). TCRdb reprocessing: public reads trimmed at Q25 with fastp, clones called with MiXCR, in-frame beta chains kept. Identical CDR3 protein sequences are pooled into one entry, listed with their most common genes and DNA. The V and J calls and clone size are TCRdb's, not the authors'. In this sample the table shows a few hundred thousand distinct CDR3 sequences, 19% of which occur a single time. The ten largest clones represent about 3.7% of the sample.

Overall results and qualifications from the work: In cross-validation, a model built on a 13 V-J signature told ophthalmopathy apart from stable hyperthyroidism with roughly 87% sensitivity and roughly 81% specificity, and in testing the same model reached 80%/75%. In validation, progression to ophthalmopathy was predicted by the model with 55% to 71% sensitivity and 72% to 85% specificity, a median of about 6 months before onset. Sample size was not statistically predetermined, and blinding of investigators to group allocation was not performed. Most expanded thyroid clonotypes (frequency above 0.001) were also detected in blood, a finding suggesting that blood repertoires may reflect thyroid immune responses.

From the cysteine through the phenylalanine, the CDR3 covers 19 amino acids. Solely the CDR3 DNA is kept, with 57 bases framed from the first base. The germline V and J ends show losses of 5 bases and 1 base respectively, and no gene match explains 19 bases of the junction. Reading the germline V gene gives CDR1 MNHEY and CDR2 SVGEGT. This clonotype appeared many times. No antigen is known for it. No much larger clonotype is one base removed from it; base qualities were not supplied. Material: blood. This chain joins TRBV6-2 or TRBV6-3 to TRBJ2-7, and TRBD2 matches 8 of the central bases. The sequence was obtained from a woman between 18 and 29 years old with Graves' hyperthyroidism. The CDR3 sequence is CASSTSRGQRGSRSYEQYF. The base sequence is TGTGCCAGCAGTACCTCTCGGGGCCAGCGGGGGTCTAGGTCCTACGAGCAGTACTTC.